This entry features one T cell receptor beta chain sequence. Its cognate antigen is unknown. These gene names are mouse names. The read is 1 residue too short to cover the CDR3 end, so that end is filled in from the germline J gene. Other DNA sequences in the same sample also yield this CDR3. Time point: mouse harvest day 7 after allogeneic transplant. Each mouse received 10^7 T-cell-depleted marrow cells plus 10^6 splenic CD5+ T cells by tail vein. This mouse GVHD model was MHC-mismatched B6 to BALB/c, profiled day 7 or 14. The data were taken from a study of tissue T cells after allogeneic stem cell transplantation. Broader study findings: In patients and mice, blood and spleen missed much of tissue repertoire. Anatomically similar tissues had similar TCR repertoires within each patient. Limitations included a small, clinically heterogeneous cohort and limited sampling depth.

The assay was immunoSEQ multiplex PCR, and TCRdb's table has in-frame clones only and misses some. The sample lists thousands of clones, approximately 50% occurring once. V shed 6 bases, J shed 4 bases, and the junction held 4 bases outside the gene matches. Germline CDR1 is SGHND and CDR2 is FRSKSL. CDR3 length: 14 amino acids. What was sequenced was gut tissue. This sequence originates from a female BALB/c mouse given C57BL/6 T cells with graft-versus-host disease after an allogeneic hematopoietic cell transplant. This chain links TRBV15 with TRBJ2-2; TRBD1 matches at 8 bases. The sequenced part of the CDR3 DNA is TGTGCCAGCAGCTCAGGGGGCGGCACCGGGCAGCTCTAC. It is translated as CASSSGGGTGQLY. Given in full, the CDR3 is CASSSGGGTGQLYF.